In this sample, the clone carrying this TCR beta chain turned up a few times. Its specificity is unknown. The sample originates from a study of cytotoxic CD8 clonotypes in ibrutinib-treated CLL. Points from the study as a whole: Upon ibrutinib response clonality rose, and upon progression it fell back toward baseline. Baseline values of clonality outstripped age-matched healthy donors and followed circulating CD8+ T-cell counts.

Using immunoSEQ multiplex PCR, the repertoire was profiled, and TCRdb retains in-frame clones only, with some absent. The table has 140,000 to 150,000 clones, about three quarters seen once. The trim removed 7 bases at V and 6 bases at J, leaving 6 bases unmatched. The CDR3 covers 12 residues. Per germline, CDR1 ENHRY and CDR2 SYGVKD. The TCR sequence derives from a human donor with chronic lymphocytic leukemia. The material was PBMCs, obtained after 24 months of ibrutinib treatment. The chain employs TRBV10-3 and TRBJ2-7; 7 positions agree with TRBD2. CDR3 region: CAINDLAGEQYF. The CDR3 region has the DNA TGTGCCATCAACGACTTAGCGGGCGAGCAGTACTTC.